Sequencing of this TCR beta chain was carried out in a study of T cell repertoires in cytomegalovirus infection. J was trimmed by 5 bases and V by 4 bases; bases with no gene match: 10. The germline V gene encodes CDR1 SEHNR and CDR2 FQNEAQ (reference sequence). The CDR3 runs 17 residues. TCRdb re-called the reads with MiXCR, one entry per CDR3 protein. Here the sample spans 200,000 to 250,000 distinct CDR3 sequences, roughly 20% being singletons. The receptor was isolated from a human donor in good health (CMV status not recorded). Some clones in this sample may be carry-over from other donors' samples. The V and J genes are TRBV7-9 and TRBJ2-5, with 13 bases aligning to TRBD2. What was sequenced was CD8+ T cells from PBMCs. CDR3 nucleotides: TGTGCCAGCAGCTCCCCGATACTAGCGGGGGGGCAGGAGACCCAGTACTTC. Amino acid sequence: CASSSPILAGGQETQYF. Full variable domain (rest looked up from reference TRBV7-9 and TRBJ2-5): DTGVSQNPRHKITKRGQNVTFRCDPISEHNRLYWYRQTLGQGPEFLTYFQNEAQLEKSRLLSDRFSAERPKGSFSTLEIQRTEQGDSAMYLCASSSPILAGGQETQYFGPGTRLLVL.